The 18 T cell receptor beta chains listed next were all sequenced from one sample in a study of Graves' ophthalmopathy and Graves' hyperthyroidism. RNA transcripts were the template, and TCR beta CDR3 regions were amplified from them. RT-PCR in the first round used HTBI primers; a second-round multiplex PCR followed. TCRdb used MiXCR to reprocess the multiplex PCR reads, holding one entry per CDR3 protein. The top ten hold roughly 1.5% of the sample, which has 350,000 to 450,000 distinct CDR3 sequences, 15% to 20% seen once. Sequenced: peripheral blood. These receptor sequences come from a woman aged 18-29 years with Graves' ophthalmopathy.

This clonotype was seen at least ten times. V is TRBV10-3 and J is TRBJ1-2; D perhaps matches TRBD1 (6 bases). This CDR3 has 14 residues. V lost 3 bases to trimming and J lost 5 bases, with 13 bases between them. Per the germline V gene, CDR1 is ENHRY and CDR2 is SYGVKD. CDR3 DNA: TGTGCCATCAGTGACTCCAGGGGAGGGTATGGCTACACCTTC. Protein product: CAISDSRGGYGYTF.

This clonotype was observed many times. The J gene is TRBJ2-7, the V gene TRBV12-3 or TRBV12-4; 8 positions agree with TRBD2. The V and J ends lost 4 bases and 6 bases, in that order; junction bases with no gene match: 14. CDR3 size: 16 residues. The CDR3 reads CASSSPGAGGHREQYF. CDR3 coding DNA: TGTGCCAGCAGTTCCCCAGGGGCGGGGGGCCACCGCGAGCAGTACTTC.

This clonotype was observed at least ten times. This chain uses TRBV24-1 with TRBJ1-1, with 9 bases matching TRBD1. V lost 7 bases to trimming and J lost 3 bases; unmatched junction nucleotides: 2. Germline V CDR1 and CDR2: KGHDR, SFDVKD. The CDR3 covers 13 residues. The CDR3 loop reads CATRTGGDTEAFF. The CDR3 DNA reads TGTGCCACCAGGACAGGGGGGGACACTGAAGCTTTCTTT.

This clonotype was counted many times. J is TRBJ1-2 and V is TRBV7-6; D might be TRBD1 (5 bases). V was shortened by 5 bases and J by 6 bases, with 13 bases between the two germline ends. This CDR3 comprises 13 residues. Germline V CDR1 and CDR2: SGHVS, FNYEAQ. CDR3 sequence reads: CASSGPGADGYTF. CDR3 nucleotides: TGTGCCAGCAGCGGCCCCGGGGCGGATGGCTACACCTTC.

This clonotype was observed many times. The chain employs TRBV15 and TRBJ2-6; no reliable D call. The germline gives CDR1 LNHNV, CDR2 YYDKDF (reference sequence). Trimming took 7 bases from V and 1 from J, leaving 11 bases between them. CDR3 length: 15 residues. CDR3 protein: CATTEASSGANVLTF. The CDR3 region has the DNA TGTGCCACCACCGAGGCTTCTTCTGGGGCCAACGTCCTGACTTTC.

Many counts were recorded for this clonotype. CDR3 protein: CASSYSTFPAFF. CDR3 DNA: TGTGCCAGCAGTTACTCGACGTTTCCGGCTTTCTTT. This chain uses TRBV6-5 with TRBJ1-1; D is undetermined. This CDR3 comprises 12 residues. Germline loops: CDR1 MNHEY, CDR2 SVGAGI. V was clipped by 0 bases and J by 11 bases, with 10 bases between them.

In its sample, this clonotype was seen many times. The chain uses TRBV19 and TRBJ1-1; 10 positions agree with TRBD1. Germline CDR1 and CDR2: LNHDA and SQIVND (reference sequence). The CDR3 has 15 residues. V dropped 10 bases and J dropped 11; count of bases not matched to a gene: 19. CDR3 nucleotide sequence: TGTGCCACCCGGGACAGGGGAGGGGGTGTTGGGGATGCTTTCTTT. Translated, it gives CATRDRGGGVGDAFF.

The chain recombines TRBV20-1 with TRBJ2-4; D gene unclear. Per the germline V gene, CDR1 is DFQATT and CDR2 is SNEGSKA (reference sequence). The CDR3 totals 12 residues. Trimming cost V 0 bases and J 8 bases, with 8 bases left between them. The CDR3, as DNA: TGCAGTGCTAGAGATAATACGGACATTCAGTACTTC. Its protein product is CSARDNTDIQYF.

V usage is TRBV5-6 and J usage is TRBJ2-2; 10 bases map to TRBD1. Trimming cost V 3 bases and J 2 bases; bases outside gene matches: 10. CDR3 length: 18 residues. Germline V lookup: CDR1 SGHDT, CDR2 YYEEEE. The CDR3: CASSWGTGATLNTGELFF. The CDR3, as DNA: TGTGCCAGCAGCTGGGGGACAGGGGCGACCTTAAACACCGGGGAGCTGTTTTTT.

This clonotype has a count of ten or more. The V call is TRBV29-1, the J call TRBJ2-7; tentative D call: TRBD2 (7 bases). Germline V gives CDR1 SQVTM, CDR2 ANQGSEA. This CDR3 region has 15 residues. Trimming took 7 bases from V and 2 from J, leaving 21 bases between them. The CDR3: CSAKSGGGPTYEQYF. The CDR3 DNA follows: TGCAGCGCAAAAAGTGGGGGGGGCCCGACCTACGAGCAGTACTTC.

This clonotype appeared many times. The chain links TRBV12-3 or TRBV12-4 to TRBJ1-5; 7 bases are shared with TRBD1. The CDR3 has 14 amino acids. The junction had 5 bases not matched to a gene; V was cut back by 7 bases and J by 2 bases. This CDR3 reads CASTRGTGNQPQHF. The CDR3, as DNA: TGTGCCAGCACCCGTGGGACAGGCAATCAGCCCCAGCATTTT.

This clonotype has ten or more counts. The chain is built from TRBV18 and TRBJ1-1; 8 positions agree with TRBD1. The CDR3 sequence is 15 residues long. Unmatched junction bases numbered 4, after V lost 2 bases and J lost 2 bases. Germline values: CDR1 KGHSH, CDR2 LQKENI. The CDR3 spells CASSPVTGGNTEAFF. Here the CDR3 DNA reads TGTGCCAGCTCACCAGTTACAGGGGGTAACACTGAAGCTTTCTTT.

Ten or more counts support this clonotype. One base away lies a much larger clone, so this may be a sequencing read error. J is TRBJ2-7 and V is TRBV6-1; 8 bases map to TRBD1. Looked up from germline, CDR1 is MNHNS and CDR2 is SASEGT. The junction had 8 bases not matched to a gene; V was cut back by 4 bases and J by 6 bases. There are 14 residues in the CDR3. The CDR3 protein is CASSVRQGFGEQYF. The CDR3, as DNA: TGTGCCAGCAGTGTTCGACAGGGGTTTGGCGAGCAGTACTTC.

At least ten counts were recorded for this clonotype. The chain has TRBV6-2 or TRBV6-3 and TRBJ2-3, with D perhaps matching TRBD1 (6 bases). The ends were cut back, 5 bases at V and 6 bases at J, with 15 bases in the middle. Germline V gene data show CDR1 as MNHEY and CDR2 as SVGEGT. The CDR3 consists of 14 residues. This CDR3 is CASSPPRTVDTQYF. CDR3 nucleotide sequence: TGTGCCAGCAGTCCACCTCGGACAGTGGATACGCAGTATTTT.

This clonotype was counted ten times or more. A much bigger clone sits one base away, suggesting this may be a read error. The CDR3 reads CASRYRVLDTPLHF. In nucleotides, the CDR3 is TGTGCCAGCAGGTACAGGGTCCTCGATACACCCCTCCACTTT. J is TRBJ1-6 and V is TRBV6-5; D possibly corresponds to TRBD1 (6 bases). The CDR3 length is 14 residues. With 6 bases removed from V and 11 bases from J, the gap between germline ends came to 17 bases. Germline lookup yields CDR1 MNHEY and CDR2 SVGAGI.

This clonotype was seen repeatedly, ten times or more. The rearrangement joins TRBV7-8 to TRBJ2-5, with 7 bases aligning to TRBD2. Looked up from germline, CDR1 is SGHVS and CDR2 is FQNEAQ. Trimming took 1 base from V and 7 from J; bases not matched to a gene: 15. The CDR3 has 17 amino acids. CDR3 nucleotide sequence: TGTGCCAGCAGCTTAGAATTTTGGGAGGGATCAAGGGGGACCCAGTACTTC. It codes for CASSLEFWEGSRGTQYF. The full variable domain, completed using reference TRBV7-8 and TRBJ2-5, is GAGVSQSPRYKVAKRGQDVALRCDPISGHVSLFWYQQALGQGPEFLTYFQNEAQLDKSGLPSDRFFAERPEGSVSTLKIQRTQQEDSAVYLCASSLEFWEGSRGTQYFGPGTRLLVL.

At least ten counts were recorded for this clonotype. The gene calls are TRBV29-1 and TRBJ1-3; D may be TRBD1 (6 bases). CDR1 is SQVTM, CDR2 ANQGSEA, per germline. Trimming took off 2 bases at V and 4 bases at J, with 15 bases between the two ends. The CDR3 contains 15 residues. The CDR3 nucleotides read TGCAGCGTTGAACCTACAGGGACGGCCGGAAACACCATATATTTT. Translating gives CSVEPTGTAGNTIYF.

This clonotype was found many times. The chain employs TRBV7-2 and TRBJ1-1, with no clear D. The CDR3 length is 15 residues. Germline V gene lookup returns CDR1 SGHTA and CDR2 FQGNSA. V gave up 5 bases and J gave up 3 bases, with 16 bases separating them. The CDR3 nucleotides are TGTGCCAGCAGCCGACTGGGATGGGGTTACACTGAAGCTTTCTTT. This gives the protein CASSRLGWGYTEAFF.